Each of the 14 T cell receptor beta chains below was sequenced from the same sample in a study of T cell responses to AZD1222 COVID-19 vaccine. The protocol was immunoSEQ multiplex PCR, while the TCRdb copy is restricted to in-frame clones and leaves out a portion. The sample carries around 120,000 clones, roughly 84% recorded once. The specimen was peripheral blood, collected 28 days after the second AZD1222 dose. These receptors were collected from an adult who received the AZD1222 COVID-19 vaccine.

This sequence joins TRBV19 and TRBJ1-6; maybe TRBD1 (5 bases). Germline V gene lookup returns CDR1 LNHDA and CDR2 SQIVND (reference sequence). Trimming removed 7 bases from V and 7 bases from J, with 11 bases in between. CDR3 length: 13 amino acids. CDR3 DNA sequence: TGTGCCAGTATTGGGGACGCCAATTCACCCCTCCACTTT. Encoded protein: CASIGDANSPLHF.

The chain employs TRBV6-5 and TRBJ1-1; D may be TRBD1 (6 bases). V lost 5 bases and J 3 bases, leaving 10 bases between the germline ends. CDR1 MNHEY and CDR2 SVGAGI come from the germline V gene. The CDR3 length is 13 residues. The CDR3 sequence is CASSLWTDTEAFF. The CDR3, as DNA: TGTGCCAGCAGTCTTTGGACAGACACTGAAGCTTTCTTT.

This chain uses TRBV6-5 with TRBJ1-6; maybe TRBD1 (5 bases). V was pared by 2 bases and J by 13 bases, with 15 bases between. Germline V gene lookup returns CDR1 MNHEY and CDR2 SVGAGI. The CDR3 totals 14 residues. CDR3 sequence (DNA): TGTGCCAGCAGTTACGCGGGACCTCAGGCGCCCCTCCACTTT. Its protein is CASSYAGPQAPLHF.

This clone was observed once. The chain joins TRBV7-9 to TRBJ1-6; 9 nucleotides align to TRBD1. V shed 1 base, J shed 8 bases, and the junction held 0 bases outside the gene matches. Germline CDR1 is SEHNR and CDR2 is FQNEAQ (reference sequence). CDR3 length equals 14 residues. CDR3 residues: CASSLGTGDSPLHF. The CDR3 nucleotides read TGTGCCAGCAGCTTAGGGACAGGGGATTCACCCCTCCACTTT.

The rearrangement joins TRBV19 to TRBJ1-1; D is uncertain. The CDR3 is 14 amino acids. Germline CDR1 and CDR2: LNHDA and SQIVND (reference sequence). Trimming took off 0 bases at V and 3 bases at J, with 8 bases between the two ends. This CDR3 is CASSIDRWDTEAFF. CDR3 bases: TGTGCCAGTAGTATAGATCGCTGGGACACTGAAGCTTTCTTT.

Only one count was recorded for this clone. CDR3 bases: TGTGCCAGCAGCTTTCGGACACTTATCTACGAGCAGTACTTC. Protein: CASSFRTLIYEQYF. The gene calls are TRBV2 and TRBJ2-7, with D tentatively TRBD1 (5 bases). CDR3 length: 14 residues. Trimming cost V 6 bases and J 3 bases, with 15 bases left between them. CDR1 and CDR2 (germline): SNHLY, FYNNEI.

This chain connects TRBV18 to TRBJ1-5; no clear D gene. CDR3 length: 14 amino acids. CDR1 is KGHSH and CDR2 is LQKENI in the germline V gene. Trimming left V 4 bases short and J 2 bases short, with 9 bases between. CDR3: CASSQEAGNQPQHF. DNA for the CDR3: TGTGCCAGCTCACAGGAGGCCGGCAATCAGCCCCAGCATTTT.

CDR3: CASSPNPGDTQYF. CDR3 sequence (DNA): TGTGCCAGCAGCCCCAATCCAGGGGATACGCAGTATTTT. The V and J genes are TRBV9 and TRBJ2-3, with D possibly matching TRBD1 (5 bases). V gave up 4 bases and J gave up 6 bases, with 12 bases separating them. Germline lookup yields CDR1 SGDLS and CDR2 YYNGEE. This CDR3 has 13 amino acids. Full variable domain (rest looked up from reference TRBV9 and TRBJ2-3): DSGVTQTPKHLITATGQRVTLRCSPRSGDLSVYWYQQSLDQGLQFLIQYYNGEERAKGNILERFSAQQFPDLHSELNLSSLELGDSALYFCASSPNPGDTQYFGPGTRLTVL.

The chain links TRBV28 to TRBJ2-7, with TRBD1 identical over 7 bases. The germline V gene encodes CDR1 MDHEN and CDR2 SYDVKM. V dropped 4 bases and J dropped 0; count of bases not matched to a gene: 9. This CDR3 has 16 residues. CDR3 coding DNA: TGTGCCAGCAGTTCTCTGACGGGACAGAGCTCCTACGAGCAGTACTTC. This gives the protein CASSSLTGQSSYEQYF.

The chain couples TRBV2 to TRBJ2-7, with TRBD1 matching 9 bases. Germline CDR1 SNHLY, CDR2 FYNNEI. After removal of 5 bases from V and 8 bases from J, the junction contained 13 bases not matched to a gene. The length of the CDR3 is 15 residues. CDR3 DNA sequence: TGTGCCAGCAGTTCAACGCCGGGACAGGGAACGAAGCAGTACTTC. Protein product: CASSSTPGQGTKQYF.

J is TRBJ1-2 and V is TRBV19; D is ambiguous. This CDR3 contains 11 residues. Germline V gene lookup returns CDR1 LNHDA and CDR2 SQIVND (reference sequence). CDR3 in amino acids: CAVGSGYGYTF. CDR3 nucleotides: TGTGCAGTTGGGTCCGGGTATGGCTACACCTTC. Together with reference TRBV19 and TRBJ1-2, the CDR3 gives the full variable domain: DGGITQSPKYLFRKEGQNVTLSCEQNLNHDAMYWYRQDPGQGLRLIYYSQIVNDFQKGDIAEGYSVSREKKESFPLTVTSAQKNPTAFYLCAVGSGYGYTFGSGTRLTVV.

Comment on this clone: Within the sample, other DNA sequences also encode this same CDR3. CDR3 in amino acids: CASSLKGMGQPQHF. In nucleotides, the CDR3 is TGTGCCAGCAGCTTGAAAGGGATGGGTCAGCCCCAGCATTTT. The chain carries TRBV5-6 and TRBJ1-5; D gene uncertain. CDR1 is SGHDT and CDR2 is YYEEEE in the germline V gene. The V gene lost 1 base and the J gene lost 6 bases, with 11 bases spanning the gap. The CDR3 is made up of 14 amino acids.

The chain joins TRBV10-3 to TRBJ1-2, with a weak D call TRBD1 (5 bases). V was cut by 0 bases and J by 2 bases, with 10 bases left in between. Per germline, CDR1 ENHRY and CDR2 SYGVKD. CDR3 length: 15 residues. The CDR3 nucleotides are TGTGCCATCAGTGAGTCTGCGGGGGGGAACTATGGCTACACCTTC. Translating it yields CAISESAGGNYGYTF.

The chain is built from TRBV6-6 and TRBJ1-4, with D possibly TRBD1 on 6 matching bases. Germline loops: CDR1 MNHNY, CDR2 SVGAGI (reference sequence). The CDR3 covers 15 residues. The V gene lost 7 bases and the J gene lost 8 bases, with 20 bases spanning the gap. The CDR3 region is CASTYGRGLGEKLFF. The CDR3 DNA sequence: TGTGCCAGCACCTACGGGCGGGGGCTGGGAGAAAAACTGTTTTTT.